This T cell receptor beta chain came from a study of cytomegalovirus exposure and HLA in healthy donors. Study-level points and caveats: The study designated 160 or so TCR beta chains cytomegalovirus-associated.

The germline gives CDR1 SGHRS, CDR2 YFSETQ. Trimming pared 1 base from V and 0 bases from J, leaving 10 bases between. This CDR3 has 15 amino acids. 60 Vbeta and 13 Jbeta primers were used in PCR. Assay used: immunoSEQ multiplex PCR; TCRdb lists only in-frame clones, some missing. The top ten clones hold 3.2% of a sample with about 140,000 clones, more than 75% of them seen once. As to this clone: Antigen specificity is unknown.

The specimen was PBMCs. This receptor was identified in a man younger than 35 in good health and CMV-seropositive. The chain is built from TRBV5-1 and TRBJ1-1; D call uncertain. The CDR3 DNA follows: TGCGCCAGCAGCTTGTCGCCAACTTTGAACACTGAAGCTTTCTTT. It yields the protein CASSLSPTLNTEAFF.